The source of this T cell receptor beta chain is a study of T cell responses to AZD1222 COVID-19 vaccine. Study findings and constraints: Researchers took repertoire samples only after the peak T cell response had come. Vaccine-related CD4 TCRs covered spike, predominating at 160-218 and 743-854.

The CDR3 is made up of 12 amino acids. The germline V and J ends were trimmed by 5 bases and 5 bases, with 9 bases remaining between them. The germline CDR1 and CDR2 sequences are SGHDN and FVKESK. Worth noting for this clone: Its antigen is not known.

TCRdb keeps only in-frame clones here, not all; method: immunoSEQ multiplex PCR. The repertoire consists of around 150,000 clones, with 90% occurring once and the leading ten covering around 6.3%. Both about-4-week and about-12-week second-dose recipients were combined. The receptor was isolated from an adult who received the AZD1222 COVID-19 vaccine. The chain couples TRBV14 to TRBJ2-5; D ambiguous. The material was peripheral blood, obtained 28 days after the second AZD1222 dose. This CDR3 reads CASSSSWETQYF. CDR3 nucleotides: TGTGCCAGCAGCTCCAGTTGGGAGACCCAGTACTTC.